This T cell receptor (beta chain) came from a study of T cell repertoires in cytomegalovirus infection. The overall study: From public TCR beta signatures came an indication of both CMV infection and matching HLA type.

TCRdb re-analysed the reads in MiXCR, keeping a single row per CDR3 protein. The table records approximately 76,000 distinct CDR3 sequences, around 3.5% of them present only once. Study-wide results and caveats: Ex vivo responses were dominated by HLA-C-restricted CMV-specific TCR beta clonotypes. Carriers of CMV plus the relevant HLA were identified by cumulative public TCR beta family frequency.

V lost 2 bases to trimming and J lost 8 bases, with 21 bases between them. The germline CDR1 and CDR2 sequences are MNHEY and SVGEGT. There are 16 residues in the CDR3. This clonotype was observed at least ten times. Its antigen is undetermined. Input material: PBMCs. The rearrangement joins TRBV6-2 or TRBV6-3 to TRBJ1-2; D unresolved. This clonotype was sampled from a human donor in good health (CMV status not recorded). Some clones in this sample may be carry-over from other donors' samples. CDR3 loop: CASSYVVTFGIGGYTF. For the CDR3, the DNA is TGTGCCAGCAGTTACGTCGTCACTTTCGGAATTGGGGGCTACACCTTC.